This T cell receptor beta chain was profiled in a study of T cell responses to AZD1222 COVID-19 vaccine. Findings of the study overall: Spike-specific TCR breadth and depth were elevated following two AZD1222 doses. Donors were largely white British and mainly female; clonal diversity was possibly underestimated. Baseline serostatus was positive in only a handful of AZD1222 recipients.

Assay used: immunoSEQ multiplex PCR; TCRdb lists only in-frame clones, some missing. The sample has about 120,000 clones, 88% seen once. This clone was counted a single time. Its target is unknown. Germline V gene lookup returns CDR1 MNHEY and CDR2 SVGAGI. Trimming removed 6 bases from V and 11 bases from J; junction bases left unmatched: 6. The CDR3 extends over 11 amino acids. Samples with a second dose at about 4 or about 12 weeks were pooled together. The specimen was peripheral blood, collected 28 days after the second AZD1222 dose. This TCR was sampled from an adult who received the AZD1222 COVID-19 vaccine. The V call is TRBV6-5, the J call TRBJ1-2; 7 bases fit TRBD1. The CDR3 coding sequence is TGTGCCAGCAGCGACAGGGTTCAATACACCTTC. Its protein is CASSDRVQYTF.